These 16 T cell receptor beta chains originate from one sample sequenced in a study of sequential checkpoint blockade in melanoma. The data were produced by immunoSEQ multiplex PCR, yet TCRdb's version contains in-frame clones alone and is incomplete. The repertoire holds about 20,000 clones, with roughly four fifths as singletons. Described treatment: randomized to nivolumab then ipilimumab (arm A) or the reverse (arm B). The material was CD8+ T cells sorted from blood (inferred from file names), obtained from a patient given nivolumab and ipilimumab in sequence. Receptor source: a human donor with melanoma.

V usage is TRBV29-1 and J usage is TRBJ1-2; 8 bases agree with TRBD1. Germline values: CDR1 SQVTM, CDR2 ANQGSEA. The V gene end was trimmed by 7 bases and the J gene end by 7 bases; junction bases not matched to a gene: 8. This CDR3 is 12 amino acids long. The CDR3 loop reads CSGTDRDAGYTF. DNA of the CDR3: TGCAGCGGTACGGACAGGGATGCTGGCTACACCTTC.

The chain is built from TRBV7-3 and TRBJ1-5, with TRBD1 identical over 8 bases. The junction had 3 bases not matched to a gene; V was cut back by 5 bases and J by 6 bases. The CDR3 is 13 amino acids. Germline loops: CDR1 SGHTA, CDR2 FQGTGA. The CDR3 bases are TGTGCCAGCAGCGCCGGACAGGGTCAGCCCCAGCATTTT. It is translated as CASSAGQGQPQHF.

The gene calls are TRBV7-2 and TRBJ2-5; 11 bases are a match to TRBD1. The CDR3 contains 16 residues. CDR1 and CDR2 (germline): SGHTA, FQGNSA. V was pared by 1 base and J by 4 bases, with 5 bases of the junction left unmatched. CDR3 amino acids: CASSLGDRGGLETQYF. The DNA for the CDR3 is TGTGCCAGCAGCTTAGGGGACAGGGGGGGTTTAGAGACCCAGTACTTC. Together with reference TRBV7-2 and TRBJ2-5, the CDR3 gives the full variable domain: GAGVSQSPSNKVTEKGKDVELRCDPISGHTALYWYRQSLGQGLEFLIYFQGNSAPDKSGLPSDRFSAERTGGSVSTLTIQRTQQEDSAVYLCASSLGDRGGLETQYFGPGTRLLVL.

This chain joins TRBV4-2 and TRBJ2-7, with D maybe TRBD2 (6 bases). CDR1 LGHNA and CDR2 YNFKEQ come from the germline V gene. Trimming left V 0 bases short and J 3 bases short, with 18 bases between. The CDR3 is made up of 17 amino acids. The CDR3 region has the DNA TGTGCCAGCAGCCAAGATGGGTGGGTTAAGGAGGGCTACGAGCAGTACTTC. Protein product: CASSQDGWVKEGYEQYF.

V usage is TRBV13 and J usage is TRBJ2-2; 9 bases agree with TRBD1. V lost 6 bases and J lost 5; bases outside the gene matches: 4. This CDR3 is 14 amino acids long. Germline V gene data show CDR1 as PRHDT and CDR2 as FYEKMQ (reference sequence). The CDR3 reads CASSTGTGTGELFF. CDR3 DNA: TGTGCCAGCAGTACCGGGACAGGGACCGGGGAGCTGTTTTTT.

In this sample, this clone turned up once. The CDR3 sequence: CASSDSMTNIYNEQFF. CDR3 DNA sequence: TGTGCCAGCAGTGACTCAATGACAAACATCTACAATGAGCAGTTCTTC. V gene TRBV6-4 combines with J gene TRBJ2-1; no reliable D call. CDR3 length: 16 residues. CDR1 is MRHNA and CDR2 is SNTAGT in the germline V gene. Trimming left V 0 bases short and J 3 bases short, with 12 bases between.

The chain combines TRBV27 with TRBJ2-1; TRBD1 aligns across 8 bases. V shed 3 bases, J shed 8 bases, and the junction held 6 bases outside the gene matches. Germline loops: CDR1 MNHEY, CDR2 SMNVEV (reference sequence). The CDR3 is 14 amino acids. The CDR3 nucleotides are TGTGCCAGCAGTTTGAGGACAGGGATCCATGAGCAGTTCTTC. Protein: CASSLRTGIHEQFF.

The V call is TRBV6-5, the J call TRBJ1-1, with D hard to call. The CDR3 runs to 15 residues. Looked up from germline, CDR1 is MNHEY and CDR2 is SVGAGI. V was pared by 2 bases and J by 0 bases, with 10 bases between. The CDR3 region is CASSYDKALNTEAFF. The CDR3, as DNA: TGTGCCAGCAGTTACGACAAGGCTTTGAACACTGAAGCTTTCTTT.

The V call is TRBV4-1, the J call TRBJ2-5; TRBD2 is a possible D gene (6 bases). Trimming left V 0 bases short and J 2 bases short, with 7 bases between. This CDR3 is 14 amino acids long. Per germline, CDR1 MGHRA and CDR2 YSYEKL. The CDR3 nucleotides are TGCGCCAGCAGCCAAGAGACTAGGCAAGAGACCCAGTACTTC. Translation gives CASSQETRQETQYF.

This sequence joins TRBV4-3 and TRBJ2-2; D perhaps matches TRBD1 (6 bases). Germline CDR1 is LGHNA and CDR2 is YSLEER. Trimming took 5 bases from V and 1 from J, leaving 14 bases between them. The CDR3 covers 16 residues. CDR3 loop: CASSTPTGQNTGELFF. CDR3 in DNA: TGCGCCAGCAGCACGCCGACGGGACAGAACACCGGGGAGCTGTTTTTT.

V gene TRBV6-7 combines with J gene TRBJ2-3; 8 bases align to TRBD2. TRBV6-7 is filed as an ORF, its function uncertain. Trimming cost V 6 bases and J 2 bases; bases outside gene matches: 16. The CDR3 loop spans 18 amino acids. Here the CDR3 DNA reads TGTGCCAGCAGCTTAGACGGGACTAGTGCAACCCTCACAGATACGCAGTATTTT. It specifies CASSLDGTSATLTDTQYF.

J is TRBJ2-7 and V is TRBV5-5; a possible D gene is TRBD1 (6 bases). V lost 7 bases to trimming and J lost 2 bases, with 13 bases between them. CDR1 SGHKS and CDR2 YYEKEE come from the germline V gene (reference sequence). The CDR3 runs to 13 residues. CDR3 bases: TGTGCCAGCGGAAATCCAGGGGCCTACGAGCAGTACTTC. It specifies CASGNPGAYEQYF.

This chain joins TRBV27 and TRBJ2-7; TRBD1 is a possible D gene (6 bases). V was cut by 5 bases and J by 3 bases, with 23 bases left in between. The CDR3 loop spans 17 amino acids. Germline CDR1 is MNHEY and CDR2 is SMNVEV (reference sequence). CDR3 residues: CASSPRGQGFLDYEQYF. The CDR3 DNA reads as TGTGCCAGCAGTCCCCGGGGTCAGGGGTTCTTGGACTACGAGCAGTACTTC.

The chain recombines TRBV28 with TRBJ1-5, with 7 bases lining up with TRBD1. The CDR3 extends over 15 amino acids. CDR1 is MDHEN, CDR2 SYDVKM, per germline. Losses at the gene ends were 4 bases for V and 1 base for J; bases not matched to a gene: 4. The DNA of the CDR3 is TGTGCCAGCAGTTGGACAGGTCGCAGCAATCAGCCCCAGCATTTT. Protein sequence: CASSWTGRSNQPQHF.

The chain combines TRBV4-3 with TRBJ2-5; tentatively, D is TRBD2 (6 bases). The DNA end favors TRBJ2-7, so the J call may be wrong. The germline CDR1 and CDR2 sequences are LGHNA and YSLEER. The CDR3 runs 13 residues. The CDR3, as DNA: TGCGCCAGCAGCCAACTCCGGGGGTACGAGCAGTACTTC. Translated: CASSQLRGYEQYF.

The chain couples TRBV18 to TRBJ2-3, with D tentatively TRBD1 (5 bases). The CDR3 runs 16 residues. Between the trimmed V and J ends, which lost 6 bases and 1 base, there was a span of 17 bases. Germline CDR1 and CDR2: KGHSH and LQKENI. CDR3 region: CASSLTRLGGTDTQYF. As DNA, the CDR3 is TGTGCCAGCTCCCTAACTCGGCTAGGGGGCACAGATACGCAGTATTTT.